These 25 T cell receptor beta chains share one sample of origin, sequenced in a study of T cells in women clearing cervical HPV infection. Data came from immunoSEQ multiplex PCR; TCRdb stores just in-frame clones and leaves some out. The ten most abundant clones cover roughly 35% of a sample with tens of thousands of clones. Sample: blood buffy coat. These receptor sequences come from a woman between 18 and 69 years old with a cervical HPV16 infection that either progressed to CIN3+ or cleared (not recorded which).

As regards this clone: The read ends 3 residues shy of where the CDR3 ends; the end is completed using the germline J gene. V gene TRBV2 combines with J gene TRBJ1-5, with 8 bases aligning to TRBD1. CDR1 is SNHLY, CDR2 FYNNEI, per germline. The V gene end was trimmed by 3 bases and the J gene end by 6 bases; junction bases not matched to a gene: 4. This CDR3 comprises 14 residues. Incomplete CDR3 DNA: TGTGCCAGCAGTGACGACAGGGGTAGTCAGCCC. This gives the protein CASSDDRGSQP. The full CDR3 protein reads CASSDDRGSQPQHF.

Details on this clone: Read data end 3 residues before the CDR3 end; the end is taken from the germline J gene. The chain is built from TRBV10-3 and TRBJ1-5; D perhaps matches TRBD1 (6 bases). CDR1 is ENHRY, CDR2 SYGVKD, per germline. The CDR3 covers 15 residues. Deletions cut 6 bases from V and 1 base from J, with 13 bases between. The sequenced part of the CDR3 DNA is TGTGCCATCAGGATACAGGGAATAAGCAATCAGCCC. Its protein is CAIRIQGISNQP. The CDR3 as a whole reads CAIRIQGISNQPQHF.

On this clone: Germline is not matched at one junction end, which may reflect a read error. The CDR3 goes on 3 residues after the read ends, and that part is filled in from the germline J gene. Other DNA sequences of this sample code for an identical CDR3. This chain uses TRBV7-7 with TRBJ1-3; weak D call: TRBD1 (6 bases). Looked up from germline, CDR1 is SSHAT and CDR2 is FNYEAQ (reference sequence). The CDR3 length is 15 residues. CDR3 bases read: TGTGCTAGCAGCGCCGATATAGTTGGACCAGGGGCG. This translates into CASSADIVGPGA. In full, the CDR3 reads CASSADIVGPGAIYF.

Remarks on this clone: Read sequence stops 3 residues before the CDR3 end, and the germline J gene provides the missing end. This sequence joins TRBV20-1 and TRBJ2-3, with D perhaps matching TRBD1 or TRBD2 (5 bases each). The CDR3 spans 14 residues. V was cut by 3 bases and J by 3 bases, with 13 bases left in between. Germline CDR1 DFQATT, CDR2 SNEGSKA (reference sequence). The CDR3 loop reads CSARSREKTDTQYF. The DNA read from the CDR3 is TGCAGTGCTAGGTCCAGGGAGAAAACAGATACG.

Concerning this clone itself: The CDR3 end is not reached by the read, which stops 3 residues before it; the germline J gene fills it in. The sample contains more than one DNA sequence encoding this CDR3. The genes are TRBV19 and TRBJ1-3; D gene ambiguous. Germline CDR1 reads LNHDA; CDR2 reads SQIVND (reference sequence). The CDR3 sequence is 16 residues long. Trimming shortened V by 3 bases and J by 0 bases, and 12 bases separated the two germline ends. Incomplete CDR3 DNA: TGTGCCAGTAGTATGGGCAGTTTTTTCTCTGGAAACACC. Its protein is CASSMGSFFSGNT. The full CDR3 is CASSMGSFFSGNTIYF. The full variable domain, with the rest looked up from reference TRBV19 and TRBJ1-3, is DGGITQSPKYLFRKEGQNVTLSCEQNLNHDAMYWYRQDPGQGLRLIYYSQIVNDFQKGDIAEGYSVSREKKESFPLTVTSAQKNPTAFYLCASSMGSFFSGNTIYFGEGSWLTVV.

As to this clone: Coverage ceases 3 residues before the CDR3 finishes, and the germline J gene fills in the end. V gene TRBV5-1 combines with J gene TRBJ1-4; TRBD1 is a possible D gene (5 bases). Trimming shortened V by 9 bases and J by 7 bases, and 22 bases separated the two germline ends. CDR3 length: 15 residues. Germline assignment: CDR1 SGHRS and CDR2 YFSETQ. Incomplete CDR3 DNA: TGCGCCACCTCAAAGGGAGGGGCGACGGGTGAAAAA. Translation gives CATSKGGATGEK. The entire CDR3 protein reads CATSKGGATGEKLFF.

CDR3 in amino acids: CASSAEDRGYRGYTF. The CDR3 bases that were read are TGTGCCAGCAGTGCTGAGGACAGGGGATATCGCGGC. V gene TRBV6-1 combines with J gene TRBJ1-2; 9 bases fit TRBD1. The read is 3 residues too short to cover the CDR3 end, so that end is filled in from the germline J gene. The CDR3 contains 15 residues. Germline V gene lookup returns CDR1 MNHNS and CDR2 SASEGT.

Note on this clone: The read ends 3 residues early relative to the CDR3; the germline J gene fills the gap. The rearrangement uses TRBV7-3 and TRBJ2-3; 7 bases line up with TRBD2. Per germline, CDR1 SGHTA and CDR2 FQGTGA. Losses at the gene ends were 1 base for V and 1 base for J; bases not matched to a gene: 17. This CDR3 has 20 residues. CDR3 region: CASSLIGVKALATGTDTQYF. Partial CDR3 DNA: TGTGCCAGCAGCTTAATAGGGGTAAAGGCACTAGCGACCGGCACAGATACG.

Worth noting for this clone: The read falls 3 residues short of the CDR3 end, and the missing part is taken from the germline J gene. The chain links TRBV29-1 to TRBJ2-1; the D gene is possibly TRBD1 (7 bases). The CDR3 covers 13 residues. Germline V gene data show CDR1 as SQVTM and CDR2 as ANQGSEA. The ends were cut back, 4 bases at V and 4 bases at J, with 11 bases in the middle. CDR3 sequence: CSVGTGLYNEQFF. The DNA read from the CDR3 is TGCAGCGTTGGGACAGGACTATACAATGAG.

A note on this clone: The CDR3 end is not reached by the read, which stops 3 residues before it; the germline J gene fills it in. The chain uses TRBV18 and TRBJ1-2, with D unclear. This CDR3 has 15 residues. The V gene's germline CDR1 is KGHSH and CDR2 LQKENI. Trimming removed 0 bases from V and 3 bases from J, with 11 bases in between. Incomplete CDR3 DNA: TGTGCCAGCTCACCACCTCGGATGGCGGACTATGGC. Protein sequence: CASSPPRMADYG. The complete CDR3 protein is CASSPPRMADYGYTF.

The CDR3 DNA, read in part, is TGTGCCTGGAAGAGGGACAGGGGGTACGAG. This gives the protein CAWKRDRGYE. The CDR3 as a whole reads CAWKRDRGYEQYF. The V gene is TRBV30, the J gene TRBJ2-7; 11 positions agree with TRBD1. The read comes to an end 3 residues before the CDR3 does, leaving the germline J gene to fill in the end. The CDR3 is made up of 13 amino acids. Germline V gene sequence: CDR1 GTSNPN, CDR2 SVGIG (reference sequence). V lost 4 bases to trimming and J lost 4 bases; unmatched junction nucleotides: 3.

Concerning this clone: The CDR3 goes on 3 residues after the read ends, and that part is filled in from the germline J gene. The chain employs TRBV30 and TRBJ2-3; 7 bases agree with TRBD1. Germline V CDR1 and CDR2: GTSNPN, SVGIG (reference sequence). The CDR3 is made up of 14 amino acids. The CDR3 DNA, read in part, is TGTGCCTGGAGTATGGGACAGTACAATCAGCCG. Translation: CAWSMGQYNQP. The CDR3 in its entirety is CAWSMGQYNQPQYF.

About this clone: The read ends 3 residues before the CDR3 terminus; that terminus is restored from the germline J gene. The chain combines TRBV7-2 with TRBJ2-7; 12 nucleotides agree with TRBD2. Germline V gene sequence: CDR1 SGHTA, CDR2 FQGNSA. This CDR3 has 15 residues. V was pared by 4 bases and J by 4 bases, with 5 bases of the junction left unmatched. The CDR3 DNA, read in part, is TGTGCCAGCAGCTACCAGACTAGCGGGAGTTACGAG. It specifies CASSYQTSGSYE. The entire CDR3 is CASSYQTSGSYEQYF.

Worth noting for this clone: The sequence runs out 3 residues before the end of the CDR3; the remainder is reconstructed from the germline J gene. This chain uses TRBV29-1 with TRBJ2-6, with D hard to call. There are 15 residues in the CDR3. The ends were cut back, 1 base at V and 1 base at J, with 8 bases in the middle. Germline loops: CDR1 SQVTM, CDR2 ANQGSEA. CDR3 region: CSVEGPGSGANVLTF. The CDR3 DNA, read in part, is TGCAGCGTTGAAGGTCCCGGGTCTGGGGCCAACGTC. The complete variable domain, with remaining parts taken from reference TRBV29-1 and TRBJ2-6, reads SAVISQKPSRDICQRGTSLTIQCQVDSQVTMMFWYRQQPGQSLTLIATANQGSEATYESGFVIDKFPISRPNLTFSTLTVSNMSPEDSSIYLCSVEGPGSGANVLTFGAGSRLTVL.

The part of the CDR3 DNA that was read is TGTGCCTGGAGTTTCCTTTCCAATCAGCCC. Translating gives CAWSFLSNQP. The CDR3 reads in full as CAWSFLSNQPQHF. V and J are TRBV30 and TRBJ1-5; no reliable D call. The DNA ends 3 residues before the CDR3 does, and the rest of the CDR3 is filled in from the germline J gene. Germline V gene data show CDR1 as GTSNPN and CDR2 as SVGIG (reference sequence). The length of the CDR3 is 13 residues. Between the trimmed V and J ends, which lost 2 bases and 3 bases, there was a span of 8 bases.

Details on this clone: The CDR3 end falls 3 residues outside the read, so it is completed with the germline J gene. The chain carries TRBV19 and TRBJ1-2, with 7 positions matching TRBD1. CDR3 size: 13 residues. Germline loops: CDR1 LNHDA, CDR2 SQIVND (reference sequence). The CDR3 bases that were read are TGTGCCAGTAGTTTCGACAGGGAGCGGGGC. Translating gives CASSFDRERG. The full CDR3 sequence reads CASSFDRERGYTF.

As for this clone: A junction end diverges from the germline sequence, so it may reflect a read error. The read ends 3 residues early relative to the CDR3; the germline J gene fills the gap. V gene TRBV7-7 combines with J gene TRBJ2-3; TRBD2 aligns across 7 bases. Germline V CDR1 and CDR2: SSHAT, FNYEAQ (reference sequence). The CDR3 is made up of 16 amino acids. Incomplete CDR3 DNA: TGTGCTAGCAGCTTAGGACCCGGGGGGAGTACAGATACG. The encoded protein is CASSLGPGGSTDT. The entire CDR3 reads CASSLGPGGSTDTQYF.

As for this clone: The CDR3 end is not reached by the read, which stops 3 residues before it; the germline J gene fills it in. This chain links TRBV7-3 with TRBJ2-1, with 14 bases identical to TRBD2. This CDR3 is built from 15 residues. The V and J ends lost 5 bases and 9 bases, in that order; junction bases with no gene match: 6. Germline CDR1 and CDR2: SGHTA and FQGTGA. The CDR3 DNA, read in part, is TGTGCCAGCAGCCCCGGACTAGCGGGAGGCTCTGAG. This codes for CASSPGLAGGSE. The whole CDR3 region reads CASSPGLAGGSEQFF. Drawing the rest from reference TRBV7-3 and TRBJ2-1, the complete variable domain is GAGVSQTPSNKVTEKGKYVELRCDPISGHTALYWYRQSLGQGPEFLIYFQGTGAADDSGLPNDRFFAVRPEGSVSTLKIQRTERGDSAVYLCASSPGLAGGSEQFFGPGTRLTVL.

Notes on this clone: The CDR3 goes on 3 residues after the read ends, and that part is filled in from the germline J gene. The V call is TRBV5-6, the J call TRBJ2-5; the D gene is possibly TRBD1 (7 bases). Trimming shortened V by 3 bases and J by 2 bases, and 14 bases separated the two germline ends. This CDR3 spans 15 amino acids. CDR1 and CDR2 (germline): SGHDT, YYEEEE. This chain's CDR3 is CASSSRDSYQETQYF. CDR3 bases read: TGTGCCAGCAGCTCGCGGGACAGCTATCAAGAGACC.

In the case of this clone: The missing CDR3 end, 3 residues past where the read stops, is filled in from the germline J gene. The gene calls are TRBV7-3 and TRBJ2-3; tentatively, D is TRBD2 (5 bases). Per germline, CDR1 SGHTA and CDR2 FQGTGA. The CDR3 is 15 residues long. V dropped 5 bases and J dropped 2 bases, with 14 bases sitting between them. The CDR3 sequence is CASSPQRTSTDTQYF. The part of the CDR3 DNA that was read is TGTGCCAGCAGCCCCCAGCGGACTTCCACAGATACG. Complete variable domain (other parts from reference TRBV7-3 and TRBJ2-3): GAGVSQTPSNKVTEKGKYVELRCDPISGHTALYWYRQSLGQGPEFLIYFQGTGAADDSGLPNDRFFAVRPEGSVSTLKIQRTERGDSAVYLCASSPQRTSTDTQYFGPGTRLTVL.

Regarding this clone: The sequenced fragment ends 3 residues before the CDR3 boundary, so the rest is inferred from the germline J gene. The chain joins TRBV5-1 to TRBJ2-1, with 7 bases fitting TRBD1. Germline loops: CDR1 SGHRS, CDR2 YFSETQ. The ends lost 0 bases at V and 6 bases at J; junction bases unmatched: 12. There are 17 residues in the CDR3. CDR3 DNA (partial): TGCGCCAGCAGCTTGGTAACCGGGACAGCAGGCTTCAATGAG. Translated, it gives CASSLVTGTAGFNE. The whole CDR3 sequence is CASSLVTGTAGFNEQFF.

As for this clone: The read terminates 3 residues ahead of where the CDR3 ends, so the germline J gene completes it. This chain links TRBV19 with TRBJ1-2, with D maybe TRBD1 (6 bases). The germline gives CDR1 LNHDA, CDR2 SQIVND (reference sequence). The CDR3 loop spans 15 amino acids. CDR3 DNA (partial): TGTGCCAGTAGTATAGCACGTGACAGGTCGGAAGGC. It yields the protein CASSIARDRSEG. The whole CDR3 protein is CASSIARDRSEGYTF. Combining the CDR3 with reference TRBV19 and TRBJ1-2 gives the whole variable domain DGGITQSPKYLFRKEGQNVTLSCEQNLNHDAMYWYRQDPGQGLRLIYYSQIVNDFQKGDIAEGYSVSREKKESFPLTVTSAQKNPTAFYLCASSIARDRSEGYTFGSGTRLTVV.

Turning to this clone: The read is 3 residues too short to cover the CDR3 end, so that end is filled in from the germline J gene. V usage is TRBV7-2 and J usage is TRBJ2-4; no firm D call. The germline V gene has CDR1 SGHTA and CDR2 FQGNSA. CDR3 length equals 14 residues. This CDR3 reads CASSSSWAIYGQYF. Incomplete CDR3 DNA: TGTGCCAGCAGCTCCTCCTGGGCCATTTATGGT. The full variable domain, with the rest looked up from reference TRBV7-2 and TRBJ2-4, is GAGVSQSPSNKVTEKGKDVELRCDPISGHTALYWYRQSLGQGLEFLIYFQGNSAPDKSGLPSDRFSAERTGGSVSTLTIQRTQQEDSAVYLCASSSSWAIYGQYFGAGTRLSVL.

With respect to this clone: The sequence runs out 3 residues before the end of the CDR3; the remainder is reconstructed from the germline J gene. The V gene is TRBV2, the J gene TRBJ2-2, with TRBD2 as a possible D gene (6 bases). With 1 base removed from V and 1 base from J, the gap between germline ends came to 7 bases. CDR1 and CDR2 (germline): SNHLY, FYNNEI. The CDR3 runs 15 residues. CDR3 DNA, as far as it was read: TGTGCCAGCAGTGAAGGGGGGGTGAACACCGGGGAG. The encoded protein is CASSEGGVNTGE. The whole CDR3 sequence is CASSEGGVNTGELFF. Using reference TRBV2 and TRBJ2-2 for the parts outside the CDR3, the full variable domain is EPEVTQTPSHQVTQMGQEVILRCVPISNHLYFYWYRQILGQKVEFLVSFYNNEISEKSEIFDDQFSVERPDGSNFTLKIRSTKLEDSAMYFCASSEGGVNTGELFFGEGSRLTVL.

Remarks on this clone: The sequence runs out 3 residues before the end of the CDR3; the remainder is reconstructed from the germline J gene. The chain uses TRBV2 and TRBJ1-1, with TRBD1 matching over 8 bases. CDR3 length: 11 residues. Germline loops: CDR1 SNHLY, CDR2 FYNNEI. The DNA read from the CDR3 is TGTGCCAGCAGTAGACAGGGGGAA. Amino acid sequence: CASSRQGE. The complete CDR3 reads CASSRQGEAFF.